This T cell receptor (beta chain) is from a study of PD-1 blockade in mismatch repair-deficient tumors. Study-level background: Patients had approximately 11 mismatch repair-deficient cancer types, all previously treated and progressing. Study findings and constraints: Tumor-resident clones, often undetectable pretreatment in blood, expanded then contracted after pembrolizumab.

Assay used: immunoSEQ multiplex PCR; TCRdb lists only in-frame clones, some missing. The sample records around 51,000 clones, 81% being singletons. The germline V gene encodes CDR1 SGHAT and CDR2 FQNNGV. The CDR3 extends over 15 amino acids. Trimming cost V 0 bases and J 5 bases, with 14 bases left between them. This clone was picked up a small number of times. Its target is not known. The V gene is TRBV11-2, the J gene TRBJ2-7, with unresolved D. The material was peripheral blood, obtained less than 21 weeks after starting pembrolizumab. This clonotype originated in an adult with mismatch repair-deficient cancer. The CDR3 DNA reads as TGTGCCAGCAGCTTAGATGTAGGGAACCTCGACGAGCAGTACTTC. This translates into CASSLDVGNLDEQYF.